The 19 T cell receptor beta chains reported below all come from one sample, sequenced in a study of T cells in Graves' hyperthyroidism and ophthalmopathy. Regions amplified from RNA transcripts were the TCR beta CDR3 regions. First-round RT-PCR targeting the TCR CDR3 was performed with the HTBI primer set. In TCRdb, the multiplex PCR reads were re-called with MiXCR into one record per CDR3 protein. The sample lists about 640,000 distinct CDR3 sequences; around 20% were seen once. The specimen sequenced was blood. All receptors derive from a man aged 25 to 45 with Graves' ophthalmopathy.

This clonotype was counted ten times or more. The V and J genes are TRBV28 and TRBJ1-2; tentative D call: TRBD1 (5 bases). This CDR3 spans 14 amino acids. In germline, CDR1 is MDHEN, CDR2 SYDVKM. The ends were cut back, 6 bases at V and 5 bases at J, with 16 bases in the middle. The CDR3 sequence: CASRPPGLSYGYTF. In DNA, the CDR3 is TGTGCCAGCAGGCCCCCGGGGCTATCATATGGCTACACCTTC.

This clonotype has a handful of counts. This chain connects TRBV28 to TRBJ1-5, with unresolved D. The V gene lost 1 base and the J gene lost 0 bases, with 10 bases spanning the gap. Germline CDR1 reads MDHEN; CDR2 reads SYDVKM. The CDR3 consists of 16 residues. The CDR3 nucleotides are TGTGCCAGCAGTTTATACAGACAAAATAGCAATCAGCCCCAGCATTTT. This codes for CASSLYRQNSNQPQHF.

This clonotype has ten or more counts. Mismatch with germline at one junction end may stem from a read error. This chain links TRBV5-1 with TRBJ1-2, with a tentative D call TRBD1 (5 bases). Germline values: CDR1 SGHRS, CDR2 YFSETQ. The CDR3 sequence is 12 residues long. The CDR3 bases are TGTGCCAGCAGCTTAGACAGCTATGGCTACACCTTC. Protein sequence: CASSLDSYGYTF. The whole variable domain, filled in from reference TRBV5-1 and TRBJ1-2, reads KAGVTQTPRYLIKTRGQQVTLSCSPISGHRSVSWYQQTPGQGLQFLFEYFSETQRNKGNFPGRFSGRQFSNSRSEMNVSTLELGDSALYLCASSLDSYGYTFGSGTRLTVV.

The rearrangement uses TRBV30 and TRBJ2-7; TRBD2 agrees at 12 bases. The germline gives CDR1 GTSNPN, CDR2 SVGIG (reference sequence). The CDR3 length is 15 residues. J gave up 2 bases and V 1 base, and 3 bases lay outside the gene matches. The CDR3 DNA reads as TGTGCCTGGAGTGGACTAGCGGGAGTTCCCTACGAGCAGTACTTC. Protein product: CAWSGLAGVPYEQYF.

This clonotype was seen ten or more times. The V and J genes are TRBV20-1 and TRBJ1-4, with 7 bases aligning to TRBD1. J was trimmed by 3 bases and V by 1 base; bases with no gene match: 2. CDR3 length equals 14 residues. Germline CDR1 is DFQATT and CDR2 is SNEGSKA (reference sequence). The CDR3 region is CSARGGGPNEKLFF. The DNA for the CDR3 is TGCAGTGCTAGAGGAGGGGGCCCTAATGAAAAACTGTTTTTT.

This clonotype was seen only a few times. The J gene is TRBJ2-7, the V gene TRBV9, with D tentatively TRBD1 (6 bases). V lost 7 bases and J lost 2, with 16 bases in between. The germline V gene has CDR1 SGDLS and CDR2 YYNGEE. The CDR3 is 14 residues long. CDR3 in amino acids: CASGTGSSAYEQYF. The DNA for the CDR3 is TGTGCCAGCGGTACAGGGTCATCTGCCTACGAGCAGTACTTC.

This clonotype showed up just a few times. V usage is TRBV18 and J usage is TRBJ2-7; a possible D gene is TRBD1 (6 bases). Trimming removed 3 bases from V and 0 bases from J, with 15 bases in between. The germline V gene has CDR1 KGHSH and CDR2 LQKENI. This CDR3 is 16 amino acids long. The chain's CDR3 is CASSPRQGFSSYEQYF. The DNA for the CDR3 is TGTGCCAGCTCACCGCGGCAGGGGTTTAGCTCCTACGAGCAGTACTTC.

The CDR3 reads CASSRRPGQGVSSSAGANVLTF. The CDR3, as DNA: TGTGCCAGCAGCCGACGCCCTGGACAGGGAGTCAGTAGTAGCGCTGGGGCCAACGTCCTGACTTTC. V and J are TRBV11-2 and TRBJ2-6; TRBD1 aligns across 8 bases. The CDR3 extends over 22 amino acids. V lost 5 bases, J lost 2 bases, and 23 bases stayed unmatched. Germline V CDR1 and CDR2: SGHAT, FQNNGV.

Points on this clonotype: Being one base from a much bigger clone, this may be a read error. The rearrangement links TRBV10-3 to TRBJ1-1, with D unresolved. This CDR3 region has 14 residues. Per germline, CDR1 ENHRY and CDR2 SYGVKD. V was clipped by 4 bases and J by 3 bases, with 12 bases between them. CDR3 in amino acids: CAISVAELYTEAFF. The CDR3 DNA reads as TGTGCCATCAGTGTGGCAGAGCTTTACACTGAAGCTTTCTTT.

This chain uses TRBV28 with TRBJ1-4; TRBD1 agrees at 7 bases. This CDR3 is 13 amino acids long. With 6 bases clipped from V and 7 bases from J, the junction kept 5 bases outside the gene matches. CDR1 and CDR2 (germline): MDHEN, SYDVKM. The CDR3 sequence: CASRPTGSEKLFF. The CDR3 bases are TGTGCCAGCAGACCGACAGGGAGTGAAAAACTGTTTTTT.

The chain employs TRBV4-2 and TRBJ2-7; TRBD1 or TRBD2 may be the D gene (5 bases each). The CDR3 consists of 15 residues. CDR1 is LGHNA, CDR2 YNFKEQ, per germline. Trimming removed 1 base from V and 0 bases from J, with 10 bases in between. This CDR3 reads CASSQVGDGSYEQYF. The CDR3 DNA follows: TGTGCCAGCAGCCAAGTCGGGGACGGCTCCTACGAGCAGTACTTC.

At least ten counts were recorded for this clonotype. The chain recombines TRBV5-1 with TRBJ2-3, with 7 bases aligning to TRBD1. Trimming at V came to 0 bases and at J to 0 bases, leaving 1 base not matched to a gene. The CDR3 is made up of 15 amino acids. The germline gives CDR1 SGHRS, CDR2 YFSETQ. CDR3 sequence: CASSLVGQSTDTQYF. The DNA of the CDR3 is TGCGCCAGCAGCTTGGTGGGACAGAGCACAGATACGCAGTATTTT. Complete variable domain (other parts from reference TRBV5-1 and TRBJ2-3): KAGVTQTPRYLIKTRGQQVTLSCSPISGHRSVSWYQQTPGQGLQFLFEYFSETQRNKGNFPGRFSGRQFSNSRSEMNVSTLELGDSALYLCASSLVGQSTDTQYFGPGTRLTVL.

This clonotype was counted ten times or more. The genes are TRBV2 and TRBJ2-1; 12 bases match TRBD2. CDR3 length equals 14 residues. The germline gives CDR1 SNHLY, CDR2 FYNNEI. The V segment lost 8 bases and the J segment 10 bases; nucleotides outside the gene matches: 9. The CDR3 is CASGASGRAKEQFF. CDR3 in DNA: TGTGCCAGCGGCGCTAGCGGGAGGGCAAAGGAGCAGTTCTTC.

This clonotype was seen ten or more times. The rearrangement joins TRBV5-8 to TRBJ1-1, with D possibly matching TRBD1 (5 bases). This CDR3 is built from 14 residues. CDR1 and CDR2 (germline): SGHTS, YDEGEE. Trimming pared 4 bases from V and 5 bases from J, leaving 15 bases between. This CDR3 is CASSRRMEGTEAFF. The CDR3 DNA reads TGTGCCAGCAGCCGTCGGATGGAGGGGACTGAAGCTTTCTTT.

Of note for this clonotype: Since a much larger clone is just one base distant, this may be a read error. The rearrangement uses TRBV24-1 and TRBJ2-1, with D hard to call. V shed 9 bases and J shed 5 bases, with 13 bases lying between them. The germline V gene encodes CDR1 KGHDR and CDR2 SFDVKD. The CDR3 sequence is 13 residues long. The DNA of the CDR3 is TGTGCCACCGAGTGGCCCGGAGACAATGAGCAGTTCTTC. Protein: CATEWPGDNEQFF.

Details on this clonotype: A much more abundant neighbour one base away suggests this may be a read error. This chain joins TRBV2 and TRBJ1-1; 9 nucleotides agree with TRBD1. This CDR3 region has 16 residues. CDR1 and CDR2 from the germline V gene are SNHLY and FYNNEI. The CDR3 DNA reads as TGTGCCGGCAGTGAATCAAGGACAGGGGCCAACACTGAAGCTTTCTTT. Encoded protein: CAGSESRTGANTEAFF.

This clonotype was seen a few times. This chain joins TRBV5-4 and TRBJ1-2, with D possibly being TRBD1 (5 bases). CDR3 size: 14 residues. Trimming removed 4 bases from V and 0 bases from J, with 10 bases in between. Germline V gene data show CDR1 as SGHNT and CDR2 as YYREEE (reference sequence). CDR3 protein: CASSPDIANYGYTF. The DNA for the CDR3 is TGTGCCAGCAGCCCGGACATTGCTAACTATGGCTACACCTTC.

This clonotype showed up just a few times. The rearrangement joins TRBV7-3 to TRBJ1-5; unclear D gene. Germline CDR1 is SGHTA and CDR2 is FQGTGA. Trimming took 2 bases from V and 3 from J, leaving 5 bases between them. The CDR3 is made up of 13 amino acids. CDR3 bases: TGTGCCAGCAGCTTAGAGTACAATCAGCCCCAGCATTTT. Amino acids: CASSLEYNQPQHF.

V gene TRBV10-1 combines with J gene TRBJ2-1; a weak D match, TRBD1 (5 bases). TRBJ2-7 explains the end of the DNA better; the J call may be wrong. The germline CDR1 and CDR2 sequences are WNHNN and SYGVQD (reference sequence). The CDR3 covers 13 residues. The CDR3 here is CASSDGADNEQYF. The CDR3, as DNA: TGCGCCAGCAGTGATGGGGCGGACAATGAGCAGTACTTC.